These T cell receptor beta chains were read from a single sample in a study of patients and donors after allogeneic stem cell transplantation. TCRdb analysed the RT-PCR reads with MiXCR anew, one entry per CDR3 protein. The table has a few hundred thousand distinct CDR3 sequences, around an eighth seen once. Material: blood, either unsorted or a sorted T cell fraction (not recorded which). All receptors derive from a human donor who was either an allogeneic HSCT recipient or a stem cell or donor lymphocyte infusion donor (not recorded which). It is not recorded whose cells these are; they may come from a transplant donor. The CDR3 runs from the conserved cysteine through the conserved F or W. The D gene is left open where the match is weak. Expanded clones are given a class, and other clones once, few, many or no size at all.

cdr3_aa	cdr3_nt	d_call	v_call	clone_size	j_call
CASSQRPGLSNTGELFF	TGTGCCAGCAGTCAAAGACCGGGACTGTCGAACACCGGGGAGCTGTTTTTT	NA	TRBV6-1	NA	TRBJ2-2
CASSLLPGLQYLTDTQYF	TGTGCCAGCAGCTTGTTACCGGGACTACAGTATCTCACAGATACGCAGTATTTT	TRBD2	TRBV5-5	few	TRBJ2-3
CASSGLAGLQETQYF	TGTGCCAGCAGTGGACTAGCGGGACTTCAAGAGACCCAGTACTTC	TRBD2	TRBV27	few	TRBJ2-5
CAPETQYF	TGTGCCCCGGAGACCCAGTACTTC	NA	TRBV21-1	many	TRBJ2-5
CASSFYSLAGGTGELFF	TGTGCCAGCAGCTTTTACAGCCTAGCGGGGGGGACCGGGGAGCTGTTTTTT	TRBD2	TRBV6-1	many	TRBJ2-2
CASILGLGNTEAFF	TGTGCCAGCATCTTGGGGCTGGGGAACACTGAAGCTTTCTTT	NA	TRBV12-3/TRBV12-4	many	TRBJ1-1
CASSVAPSDSYEQYF	TGTGCCAGCAGCGTAGCGCCTAGCGACTCCTACGAGCAGTACTTC	NA	TRBV9	few	TRBJ2-7
CASTRQGAKGTDTQYF	TGTGCCAGCACCAGACAGGGGGCCAAGGGCACAGATACGCAGTATTTT	TRBD1	TRBV7-8	NA	TRBJ2-3
CASSSDATGELFF	TGTGCCAGCAGCTCGGACGCCACCGGGGAGCTGTTTTTT	NA	TRBV2	many	TRBJ2-2
CASSSTQGRGAYNEQFF	TGTGCCAGCAGTTCAACCCAGGGGCGCGGGGCCTACAATGAGCAGTTCTTC	NA	TRBV7-9	many	TRBJ2-1
CSRALVGTDTQYF	TGCAGTCGAGCCCTAGTAGGCACAGATACGCAGTATTTT	NA	TRBV20-1	NA	TRBJ2-3
CASSLESRLTDTQYF	TGTGCCAGCAGCTTAGAGAGCCGACTCACAGATACGCAGTATTTT	NA	TRBV11-3	few	TRBJ2-3
CASSPPGGVGNEQFF	TGTGCCAGCTCACCACCTGGCGGGGTGGGGAATGAGCAGTTCTTC	NA	TRBV18	many	TRBJ2-1
CASSLEGLREQYF	TGTGCCAGCAGCTTAGAAGGACTCCGGGAGCAGTACTTC	NA	TRBV11-2	few	TRBJ2-7
CASSSGTGFGGELFF	TGTGCCAGCAGTTCCGGGACAGGGTTCGGCGGGGAGCTGTTTTTT	TRBD1	TRBV12-3/TRBV12-4	many	TRBJ2-2
CASPTGSRSPLHF	TGTGCCAGCCCCACCGGGAGCCGTTCACCCCTCCACTTT	NA	TRBV5-8	NA	TRBJ1-6
CASSLDRDTEAFF	TGTGCCAGCAGCTTAGACAGGGACACTGAAGCTTTCTTT	NA	TRBV7-8	few	TRBJ1-1
CAWSEDSRYGYTF	TGTGCCTGGAGTGAGGACAGCCGCTATGGCTACACCTTC	NA	TRBV30	few	TRBJ1-2
CSVRLAMGTQYF	TGCAGCGTCCGACTAGCGATGGGGACCCAGTACTTC	TRBD2	TRBV29-1	few	TRBJ2-5
CASSLLQDHTGELFF	TGTGCCAGCAGCTTACTACAGGACCACACCGGGGAGCTGTTTTTT	NA	TRBV7-2	medium-sized	TRBJ2-2
CASSPGGNNQPQHF	TGTGCCAGCAGCCCCGGGGGCAACAATCAGCCCCAGCATTTT	NA	TRBV6-1	many	TRBJ1-5
CASRTGLREQYF	TGTGCCAGCCGGACAGGGCTGCGCGAGCAGTACTTC	TRBD1	TRBV27	once	TRBJ2-7
CASSLDGAGTAGNTIYF	TGTGCCAGCAGCTTAGATGGGGCAGGGACGGCTGGAAACACCATATATTTT	NA	TRBV7-9	NA	TRBJ1-3
CATSPGTVYQPQHF	TGTGCCACCAGCCCAGGGACAGTTTATCAGCCCCAGCATTTT	TRBD1	TRBV24-1	few	TRBJ1-5
CAWRGTSGRGFNEQFF	TGTGCCTGGCGAGGGACTAGCGGGAGGGGGTTCAATGAGCAGTTCTTC	TRBD2	TRBV30	many	TRBJ2-1
CSVGGGSGPGELFF	TGCAGCGTTGGGGGCGGGAGCGGTCCCGGGGAGCTGTTTTTT	TRBD2	TRBV29-1	NA	TRBJ2-2
CASSELVPGPHNSPLHF	TGTGCCAGCAGTGAATTGGTTCCAGGGCCACATAATTCACCCCTCCACTTT	NA	TRBV25-1	NA	TRBJ1-6
CASNSGASANTGELFF	TGTGCCAGCAACAGTGGTGCGTCCGCGAACACCGGGGAGCTGTTTTTT	NA	TRBV6-1	NA	TRBJ2-2
CASSQAGVNTEAFF	TGTGCCAGCAGCCAAGCAGGGGTGAACACTGAAGCTTTCTTT	NA	TRBV14	few	TRBJ1-1
CATSDLVRGRETQYF	TGTGCCACCAGTGATTTAGTGAGGGGACGAGAGACCCAGTACTTC	NA	TRBV24-1	NA	TRBJ2-5
CASSPTGIPNEQFF	TGTGCCAGCAGCCCGACCGGGATTCCGAATGAGCAGTTCTTC	NA	TRBV9	NA	TRBJ2-1
CASSPMPGTGELFF	TGCGCCAGCAGCCCAATGCCAGGAACCGGGGAGCTGTTTTTT	NA	TRBV4-3	NA	TRBJ2-2
CASSLVQAGELFF	TGTGCCAGCAGTTTAGTTCAGGCCGGGGAGCTGTTTTTT	NA	TRBV12-3/TRBV12-4	many	TRBJ2-2
CASSLGVGELFF	TGTGCCAGCAGCCTCGGGGTCGGGGAGCTGTTTTTT	NA	TRBV6-5	NA	TRBJ2-2
CASSLLSLTGELFF	TGTGCCAGCAGTCTCTTAAGCTTGACCGGGGAGCTGTTTTTT	NA	TRBV12-3/TRBV12-4	many	TRBJ2-2
CASSLRKEQFF	TGTGCCAGCAGTTTAAGAAAAGAGCAGTTCTTC	NA	TRBV28	NA	TRBJ2-1
CASSATSGGGELFF	TGTGCCAGCAGCGCGACTAGCGGGGGGGGGGAGCTGTTTTTT	TRBD2	TRBV9	NA	TRBJ2-2
CASSKALWRLTEAFF	TGTGCCAGCAGCAAAGCGCTTTGGCGCCTCACTGAAGCTTTCTTT	NA	TRBV21-1	few	TRBJ1-1
CAWEREGLNEQYF	TGTGCCTGGGAGCGGGAGGGCCTGAACGAGCAGTACTTC	TRBD2	TRBV30	NA	TRBJ2-7
CAWSGSLYGYTF	TGTGCCTGGAGTGGTTCACTCTATGGCTACACCTTC	NA	TRBV30	few	TRBJ1-2
CASRGGQGESVWTGELFF	TGTGCCAGCAGAGGGGGGCAGGGGGAGTCGGTTTGGACCGGGGAGCTGTTTTTT	NA	TRBV2	few	TRBJ2-2
CASSRHTGTANTGELFF	TGTGCCAGCAGCCGACATACCGGGACAGCGAACACCGGGGAGCTGTTTTTT	TRBD1	TRBV5-6	few	TRBJ2-2
CASSPGRQGPNSPLHF	TGTGCCAGCAGTCCGGGGAGGCAGGGCCCAAATTCACCCCTCCACTTT	NA	TRBV12-3/TRBV12-4	many	TRBJ1-6
CSAPSGRSTDTQYF	TGCAGTGCTCCTAGCGGCCGTAGCACAGATACGCAGTATTTT	TRBD2	TRBV20-1	many	TRBJ2-3
CASSLDTGQDTQYF	TGCGCCAGCAGCTTGGATACAGGGCAAGATACGCAGTATTTT	NA	TRBV5-1	many	TRBJ2-3
CSARAVDGRAGEQYF	TGCAGTGCTAGAGCCGTCGACGGGCGTGCGGGCGAGCAGTACTTC	NA	TRBV20-1	NA	TRBJ2-7
CASRGTGEGETQYF	TGTGCCAGCCGAGGAACAGGGGAGGGGGAGACCCAGTACTTC	NA	TRBV12-3/TRBV12-4	many	TRBJ2-5
CASSQQGFRLTF	TGTGCCAGCAGTCAGCAGGGGTTCAGGTTGACATTC	NA	TRBV25-1	medium-sized	TRBJ2-7